One sample yielded the 29 T cell receptor beta chains listed below, sequenced in a study of T cells after yellow fever vaccination. TCRdb analysed the 5' RACE reads with MiXCR anew, one entry per CDR3 protein. The sample has 65,000 to 90,000 distinct CDR3 sequences; roughly 8% are singletons. Specimen: CD8+ T cells sorted from PBMCs, collected on the day of the yellow fever booster vaccination. All receptors come from a man aged 30 to 45 who received the YFV17D yellow fever vaccine.

The rearrangement links TRBV6-1 to TRBJ2-2, with 7 bases that match TRBD2. Germline V gene lookup returns CDR1 MNHNS and CDR2 SASEGT. The CDR3 is made up of 15 amino acids. J gave up 5 bases and V 4 bases, and 7 bases lay outside the gene matches. The CDR3 spells CASSAPTGGTGELFF. In nucleotides, the CDR3 is TGTGCCAGCAGTGCTCCGACGGGAGGTACCGGGGAGCTGTTTTTT.

This clonotype was seen a few times. V is TRBV25-1 and J is TRBJ1-4, with no clear D. CDR3 length equals 16 residues. Deletions cut 2 bases from V and 4 bases from J, with 14 bases between. Looked up from germline, CDR1 is MGHDK and CDR2 is SYGVNS. CDR3 region: CASSEGRRDFNEKLFF. CDR3 DNA: TGTGCCAGCAGTGAAGGCAGGCGGGATTTTAATGAAAAACTGTTTTTT.

V and J are TRBV6-5 and TRBJ1-1, with a weak D call TRBD1 (6 bases). The V and J ends lost 0 bases and 4 bases respectively, with 9 bases between them. Germline-derived CDR1 and CDR2 are MNHEY and SVGAGI. This CDR3 contains 14 residues. CDR3 residues: CASSYSEGGTEAFF. CDR3 bases: TGTGCCAGCAGTTACTCCGAGGGGGGCACTGAAGCTTTCTTT.

The rearrangement links TRBV5-6 to TRBJ2-1; D remains unclear. The V and J ends lost 0 bases and 0 bases respectively, with 10 bases between them. Germline V lookup: CDR1 SGHDT, CDR2 YYEEEE. The CDR3 runs to 16 residues. In nucleotides, the CDR3 is TGTGCCAGCAGCTTGGTTACAGCGAGCTCCTACAATGAGCAGTTCTTC. It is translated as CASSLVTASSYNEQFF.

This rearrangement joins TRBV5-1 to TRBJ2-7, with 7 positions matching TRBD2. The CDR3 sequence is 14 residues long. Per the germline V gene, CDR1 is SGHRS and CDR2 is YFSETQ. J lost 4 bases, V lost 6 bases, and 10 bases had no gene match. The CDR3 sequence: CASTLGGSLYEQYF. CDR3 sequence (DNA): TGCGCCAGCACCCTGGGCGGGAGTTTGTACGAGCAGTACTTC.

CDR3 coding DNA: TGTGCCAGCAGTTTAGGTTCCGGGACCCAAATACGAGTATCACCCCTCCACTTT. Amino acids: CASSLGSGTQIRVSPLHF. The chain is built from TRBV27 and TRBJ1-6, with a weak D call TRBD1 (5 bases). V lost 2 bases and J lost 10, with 24 bases in between. In germline, CDR1 is MNHEY, CDR2 SMNVEV (reference sequence). The CDR3 runs to 18 residues.

There are a few counts of this clonotype. The chain uses TRBV29-1 and TRBJ2-2, with D maybe TRBD2 (6 bases). The germline V gene has CDR1 SQVTM and CDR2 ANQGSEA. Trimming stripped 4 bases from V and 1 base from J, with 13 bases between. CDR3 length: 15 residues. The CDR3 spells CSVGLLRENTGELFF. The CDR3 DNA sequence: TGCAGCGTTGGTCTCCTGCGGGAGAACACCGGGGAGCTGTTTTTT.

This clonotype was seen repeatedly, ten times or more. V and J are TRBV27 and TRBJ2-1, with TRBD1 as a possible D gene (5 bases). Trimming removed 3 bases from V and 4 bases from J, with 13 bases in between. The germline gives CDR1 MNHEY, CDR2 SMNVEV (reference sequence). This CDR3 region has 15 residues. CDR3 DNA: TGTGCCAGCAGTTTGTTAGGGGATGGTTACAATGAGCAGTTCTTC. It is translated as CASSLLGDGYNEQFF.

This clonotype was recorded a few times. This sequence joins TRBV29-1 and TRBJ2-7; 10 bases line up with TRBD1. The CDR3 extends over 14 amino acids. Germline CDR1 is SQVTM and CDR2 is ANQGSEA. Trimming took 3 bases from V and 2 from J; bases not matched to a gene: 4. The CDR3 DNA is TGCAGCGTTGAGATAGGACAGGGGGCCTACGAGCAGTACTTC. Translating gives CSVEIGQGAYEQYF.

A few counts support this clonotype. This chain links TRBV5-6 with TRBJ1-2, with D possibly matching TRBD1 (6 bases). Trimming pared 4 bases from V and 3 bases from J, leaving 16 bases between. The CDR3 spans 15 residues. Germline V CDR1 and CDR2: SGHDT, YYEEEE. In DNA form, the CDR3 reads TGTGCCAGCAGCGGGGGGGGGCAGACCTACTATGGCTACACCTTC. This encodes CASSGGGQTYYGYTF.

There are a few counts of this clonotype. The chain carries TRBV7-2 and TRBJ2-1; 12 bases line up with TRBD2. The CDR3 covers 15 residues. The germline V gene has CDR1 SGHTA and CDR2 FQGNSA. Losses at the gene ends were 4 bases for V and 7 bases for J; bases not matched to a gene: 5. CDR3 nucleotides: TGTGCCAGCAGCTCCCGGACTAGCGGGACTAATGAGCAGTTCTTC. Translating gives CASSSRTSGTNEQFF.

In the case of this clonotype: A clone one base away is much larger, so this may be a read error. This chain joins TRBV12-3 or TRBV12-4 and TRBJ2-2, with TRBD1 identical over 8 bases. V lost 7 bases, J lost 8 bases, and 15 bases stayed unmatched. CDR3 size: 16 residues. The CDR3 region has the DNA TGTGCCAGCAAACCCTGGACAGGGTTGGAGGAGGGGGAGCTGTTTTTT. Amino acid sequence: CASKPWTGLEEGELFF.

This clonotype was seen a handful of times. The J gene is TRBJ2-1, the V gene TRBV12-3 or TRBV12-4; TRBD1 agrees at 7 bases. The CDR3 runs to 17 residues. V shed 2 bases and J 10 bases; nucleotides not matched to a gene: 17. The CDR3 sequence is CASSLSPAGGGIGEQFF. The CDR3 nucleotides are TGTGCCAGCAGTTTATCCCCAGCAGGGGGTGGTATTGGGGAGCAGTTCTTC.

This clonotype has a handful of counts. The rearrangement links TRBV29-1 to TRBJ2-2; D remains unclear. The V end was cut by 7 bases, the J end by 4 bases, with 7 bases between. CDR3 length equals 11 residues. CDR1 is SQVTM and CDR2 is ANQGSEA in the germline V gene. CDR3 in amino acids: CSAHTTGELFF. The CDR3 DNA reads TGCAGCGCCCATACCACCGGGGAGCTGTTTTTT.

The chain has TRBV4-1 and TRBJ2-2; D is unresolved. This CDR3 spans 14 amino acids. Germline V gene sequence: CDR1 MGHRA, CDR2 YSYEKL. Trimming removed 4 bases from V and 1 base from J, with 7 bases in between. For the CDR3, the DNA is TGCGCCAGCAGCCTCGAGCTGAACACCGGGGAGCTGTTTTTT. It encodes CASSLELNTGELFF.

This clonotype was seen at least ten times. This rearrangement joins TRBV5-1 to TRBJ2-7, with D tentatively TRBD1 (5 bases). Germline CDR1 SGHRS, CDR2 YFSETQ. This CDR3 spans 13 amino acids. Trimming stripped 4 bases from V and 2 bases from J, with 10 bases between. CDR3 nucleotide sequence: TGCGCCAGCAGCATGCTGACAGCCTACGAGCAGTACTTC. Translation gives CASSMLTAYEQYF. Filled out from reference TRBV5-1 and TRBJ2-7, the complete variable domain reads KAGVTQTPRYLIKTRGQQVTLSCSPISGHRSVSWYQQTPGQGLQFLFEYFSETQRNKGNFPGRFSGRQFSNSRSEMNVSTLELGDSALYLCASSMLTAYEQYFGPGTRLTVT.

This chain joins TRBV27 and TRBJ2-5, with D possibly matching TRBD1 (6 bases). The germline V gene encodes CDR1 MNHEY and CDR2 SMNVEV (reference sequence). The CDR3 length is 12 residues. Between the trimmed V and J ends, which lost 3 bases and 12 bases, there was a span of 14 bases. DNA for the CDR3: TGTGCCAGCAGTTTCTACCAGGGGCCAAAGTACTTC. This translates into CASSFYQGPKYF.

In its sample, this clonotype was seen a few times. The chain uses TRBV3-1 and TRBJ2-5, with D unclear. Germline V gene sequence: CDR1 LGHDT, CDR2 YNNKEL (reference sequence). There are 14 residues in the CDR3. Between the trimmed V and J ends, which lost 4 bases and 1 base, there was a span of 10 bases. CDR3 residues: CASSPLQSQETQYF. CDR3 in DNA: TGTGCCAGCAGCCCACTGCAGTCCCAAGAGACCCAGTACTTC.

A few counts support this clonotype. The gene calls are TRBV21-1 and TRBJ2-5. TRBV21-1 is a recognized pseudogene. The CDR3 is 15 residues long. CDR3 sequence (DNA): TGTGCCAGCAGCAAAGCGTCGGCAGTCCAAGAGACCCAGTACTTC. It translates to CASSKASAVQETQYF.

Many counts were recorded for this clonotype. The chain joins TRBV7-9 to TRBJ1-1; 10 bases line up with TRBD1. V dropped 2 bases and J dropped 1; count of bases not matched to a gene: 7. The CDR3 extends over 17 amino acids. The V gene's germline CDR1 is SEHNR and CDR2 FQNEAQ (reference sequence). This chain's CDR3 is CASSLSGTGVSNTEAFF. DNA for the CDR3: TGTGCCAGCAGCTTATCGGGGACAGGGGTCTCGAACACTGAAGCTTTCTTT.

In its sample, this clonotype was seen many times. This chain connects TRBV11-2 to TRBJ2-7, with D tentatively TRBD1 (6 bases). V was trimmed by 5 bases and J by 2 bases, leaving 10 bases between them. The CDR3 runs to 13 residues. The germline V gene has CDR1 SGHAT and CDR2 FQNNGV. CDR3 protein: CASSQGLTYEQYF. DNA for the CDR3: TGTGCCAGCAGCCAGGGGCTCACCTACGAGCAGTACTTC.

Of note for this clonotype: A read error may explain this, as a much larger clone is one base away. The rearrangement uses TRBV5-1 and TRBJ2-1; possibly TRBD2 for D (5 bases). CDR1 SGHRS and CDR2 YFSETQ come from the germline V gene. The CDR3 length is 15 residues. Trimming took off 4 bases at V and 4 bases at J, with 15 bases between the two ends. The CDR3 is CASSAGIGFYNEQFF. DNA of the CDR3: TGCGCCAGCAGCGCCGGGATAGGATTTTACAATGAGCAGTTCTTC.

This chain joins TRBV9 and TRBJ2-3; 10 bases map to TRBD2. Trimming at V came to 3 bases and at J to 3 bases, leaving 10 bases not matched to a gene. Germline V gene data show CDR1 as SGDLS and CDR2 as YYNGEE. This CDR3 has 17 amino acids. DNA for the CDR3: TGTGCCAGCAGCGCACCGGCTAGCGGGAGTACAACAGATACGCAGTATTTT. This sequence encodes CASSAPASGSTTDTQYF.

This clonotype was detected many times. V and J are TRBV4-3 and TRBJ2-3; no firm D call. Trimming cost V 1 base and J 6 bases, with 8 bases left between them. CDR3 length equals 13 residues. Germline V gives CDR1 LGHNA, CDR2 YSLEER. This CDR3 is CASSQVVGDTQYF. The CDR3 DNA sequence: TGCGCCAGCAGCCAAGTAGTCGGGGATACGCAGTATTTT.

V is TRBV6-1 and J is TRBJ2-3; the match to TRBD2 covers 8 bases. CDR3 size: 16 residues. Germline CDR1 reads MNHNS; CDR2 reads SASEGT. V shed 5 bases and J 2 bases; nucleotides not matched to a gene: 9. In DNA, the CDR3 is TGTGCCAGCAGTCCCGGCGGAGCGGGAGTCACAGATACGCAGTATTTT. Translation gives CASSPGGAGVTDTQYF.

This clonotype turned up a few times. The CDR3, as DNA: TGTGCCAGCAGTTTATCGGGCGGCTACGAGCAGTACTTC. Translation gives CASSLSGGYEQYF. J is TRBJ2-7 and V is TRBV27; D is unclear. This CDR3 has 13 residues. Germline V lookup: CDR1 MNHEY, CDR2 SMNVEV (reference sequence). V was pared by 0 bases and J by 3 bases, with 6 bases between.

This clonotype has just a few counts. This chain joins TRBV3-1 and TRBJ2-7; 8 nucleotides align to TRBD2. V was pared by 1 base and J by 12 bases, with 2 bases of the junction left unmatched. This CDR3 has 11 amino acids. Per the germline V gene, CDR1 is LGHDT and CDR2 is YNNKEL (reference sequence). The CDR3 is CASSQAGGLYF. DNA of the CDR3: TGTGCCAGCAGCCAAGCGGGGGGGTTGTACTTC.

This rearrangement joins TRBV5-7 to TRBJ2-1; 8 bases align to TRBD2. Being an ORF, TRBV5-7 has a function that is uncertain. The CDR3 runs 16 residues. V dropped 4 bases and J dropped 5; count of bases not matched to a gene: 11. This CDR3 reads CASSPDSREEDNEQFF. CDR3 bases: TGTGCCAGCAGCCCGGACTCGCGGGAGGAGGACAATGAGCAGTTCTTC.

This clonotype was recorded many times. The V and J genes are TRBV7-9 and TRBJ2-1; 9 bases map to TRBD2. From germline, CDR1 is SEHNR and CDR2 FQNEAQ (reference sequence). The CDR3 has 15 residues. The J segment lost 5 bases and the V segment lost 5 bases, leaving 7 bases of the junction unmatched. Here the CDR3 DNA reads TGTGCCAGCAGCCCACCTTTAGCGGGGGACAATGAGCAGTTCTTC. Translation gives CASSPPLAGDNEQFF.